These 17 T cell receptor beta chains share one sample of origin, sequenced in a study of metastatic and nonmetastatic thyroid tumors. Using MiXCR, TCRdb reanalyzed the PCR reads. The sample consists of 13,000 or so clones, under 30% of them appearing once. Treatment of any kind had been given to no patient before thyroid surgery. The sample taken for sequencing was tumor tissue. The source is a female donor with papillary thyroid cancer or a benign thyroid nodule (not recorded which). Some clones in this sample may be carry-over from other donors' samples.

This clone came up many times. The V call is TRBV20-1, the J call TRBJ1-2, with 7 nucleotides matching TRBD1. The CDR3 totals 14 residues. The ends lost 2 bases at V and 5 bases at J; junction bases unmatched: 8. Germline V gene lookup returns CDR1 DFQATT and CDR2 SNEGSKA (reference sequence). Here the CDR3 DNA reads TGCAGTGCTAGAATGGGGACAGTCCCTTATGGCTACACCTTC. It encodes CSARMGTVPYGYTF.

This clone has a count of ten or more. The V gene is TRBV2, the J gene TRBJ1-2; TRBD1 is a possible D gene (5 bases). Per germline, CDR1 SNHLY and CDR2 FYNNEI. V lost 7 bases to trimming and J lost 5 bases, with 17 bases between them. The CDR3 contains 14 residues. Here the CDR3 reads CASTPPGREYGYTF. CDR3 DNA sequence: TGTGCCAGCACCCCCCCGGGACGGGAGTATGGCTACACCTTC.

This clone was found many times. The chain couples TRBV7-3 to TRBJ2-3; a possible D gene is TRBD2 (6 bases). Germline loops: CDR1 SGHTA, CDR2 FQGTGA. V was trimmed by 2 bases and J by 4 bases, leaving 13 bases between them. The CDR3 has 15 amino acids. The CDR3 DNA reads TGTGCCAGCAGCTTATGGGGGGAAGTGGCAGATACGCAGTATTTT. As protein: CASSLWGEVADTQYF. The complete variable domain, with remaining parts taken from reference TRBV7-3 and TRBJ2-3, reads GAGVSQTPSNKVTEKGKYVELRCDPISGHTALYWYRQSLGQGPEFLIYFQGTGAADDSGLPNDRFFAVRPEGSVSTLKIQRTERGDSAVYLCASSLWGEVADTQYFGPGTRLTVL.

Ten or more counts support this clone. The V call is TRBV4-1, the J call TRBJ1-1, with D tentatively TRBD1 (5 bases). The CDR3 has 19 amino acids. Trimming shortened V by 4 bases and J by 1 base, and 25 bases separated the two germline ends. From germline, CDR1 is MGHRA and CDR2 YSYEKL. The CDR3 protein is CASSRGQLLPGAENTEAFF. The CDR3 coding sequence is TGCGCCAGCAGCCGGGGCCAACTCCTGCCGGGAGCGGAGAACACTGAAGCTTTCTTT.

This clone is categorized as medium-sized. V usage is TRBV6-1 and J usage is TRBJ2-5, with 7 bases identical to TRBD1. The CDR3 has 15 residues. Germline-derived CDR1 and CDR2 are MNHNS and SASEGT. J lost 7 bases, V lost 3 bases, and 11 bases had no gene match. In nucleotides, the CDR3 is TGTGCCAGCAGTGAGGTGACAGGGCCGACGAGGACCCAGTACTTC. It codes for CASSEVTGPTRTQYF.

The CDR3 sequence: CASSPGDRLLYGYTF. The CDR3 DNA follows: TGTGCCAGCAGCCCAGGGGACCGCCTATTGTATGGCTACACCTTC. The chain combines TRBV3-1 with TRBJ1-2, with D possibly being TRBD1 (6 bases). This CDR3 has 15 residues. Deletions cut 4 bases from V and 5 bases from J, with 17 bases between. Germline-derived CDR1 and CDR2 are LGHDT and YNNKEL (reference sequence).

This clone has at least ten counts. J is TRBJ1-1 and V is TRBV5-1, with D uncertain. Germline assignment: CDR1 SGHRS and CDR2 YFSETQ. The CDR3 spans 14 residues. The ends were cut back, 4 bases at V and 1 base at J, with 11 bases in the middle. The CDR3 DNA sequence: TGCGCCAGCAGCGCCACAGACCCGAACACTGAAGCTTTCTTT. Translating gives CASSATDPNTEAFF.

CDR3 sequence reads: CASSYRTGRNSYEQYF. Written as DNA, the CDR3 is TGTGCCAGCAGCTACCGGACAGGACGGAACTCCTACGAGCAGTACTTC. The chain carries TRBV7-8 and TRBJ2-7; 7 positions match TRBD1. Germline V gene sequence: CDR1 SGHVS, CDR2 FQNEAQ. The V segment lost 4 bases and the J segment 0 bases; nucleotides outside the gene matches: 9. This CDR3 is 16 amino acids long. The variable domain in full, with the rest retrieved from reference TRBV7-8 and TRBJ2-7, is GAGVSQSPRYKVAKRGQDVALRCDPISGHVSLFWYQQALGQGPEFLTYFQNEAQLDKSGLPSDRFFAERPEGSVSTLKIQRTQQEDSAVYLCASSYRTGRNSYEQYFGPGTRLTVT.

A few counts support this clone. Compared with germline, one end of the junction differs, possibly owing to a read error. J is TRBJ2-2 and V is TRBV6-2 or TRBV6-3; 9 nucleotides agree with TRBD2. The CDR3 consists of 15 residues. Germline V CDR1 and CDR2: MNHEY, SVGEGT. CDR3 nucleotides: TGTGCCGGCAGTTTGGCTAGCGGGAACACCCGGGAGCTGTTTTTT. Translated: CAGSLASGNTRELFF.

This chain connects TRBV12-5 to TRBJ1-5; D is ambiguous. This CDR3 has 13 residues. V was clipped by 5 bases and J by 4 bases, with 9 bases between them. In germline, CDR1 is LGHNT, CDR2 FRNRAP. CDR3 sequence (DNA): TGTGCTAGTGGTATGGGGAGGAATCAGCCCCAGCATTTT. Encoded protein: CASGMGRNQPQHF.

This chain's CDR3 is CASSTSGPGTDTQYF. CDR3 sequence (DNA): TGTGCCAGCAGTACTTCAGGCCCAGGAACAGATACGCAGTATTTT. The chain is built from TRBV11-2 and TRBJ2-3; D gene ambiguous. The germline gives CDR1 SGHAT, CDR2 FQNNGV. V was shortened by 6 bases and J by 3 bases, with 16 bases between the two germline ends. There are 15 residues in the CDR3.

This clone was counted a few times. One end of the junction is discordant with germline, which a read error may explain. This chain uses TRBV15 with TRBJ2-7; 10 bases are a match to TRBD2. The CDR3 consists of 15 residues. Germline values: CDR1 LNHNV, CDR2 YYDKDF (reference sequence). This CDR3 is CASSLSSGRFYEQYF. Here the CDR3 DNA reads TGTGCCAGCAGCCTGAGTAGCGGGAGGTTCTACGAGCAGTACTTC.

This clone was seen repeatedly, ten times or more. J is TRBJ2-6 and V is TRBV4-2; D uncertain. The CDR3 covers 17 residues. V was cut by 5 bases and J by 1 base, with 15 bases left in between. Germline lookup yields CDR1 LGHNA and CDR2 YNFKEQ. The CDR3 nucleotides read TGTGCCAGCAGCATACCCTCCGGAGCTTCTGGGGCCAACGTCCTGACTTTC. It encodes CASSIPSGASGANVLTF.

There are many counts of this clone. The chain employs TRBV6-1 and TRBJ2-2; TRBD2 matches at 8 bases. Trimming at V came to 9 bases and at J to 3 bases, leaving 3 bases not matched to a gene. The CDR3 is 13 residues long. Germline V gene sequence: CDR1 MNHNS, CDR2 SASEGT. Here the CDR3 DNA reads TGTGCCAGTTATAGCGGGGACACCGGGGAGCTGTTTTTT. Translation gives CASYSGDTGELFF.

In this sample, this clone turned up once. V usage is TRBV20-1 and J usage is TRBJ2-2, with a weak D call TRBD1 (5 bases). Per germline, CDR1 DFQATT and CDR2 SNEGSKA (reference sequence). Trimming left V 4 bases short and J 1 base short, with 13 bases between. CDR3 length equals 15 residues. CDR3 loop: CSATPGQKNTGELFF. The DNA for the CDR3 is TGCAGTGCTACCCCAGGGCAGAAGAACACCGGGGAGCTGTTTTTT.

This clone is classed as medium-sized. In DNA, the CDR3 is TGTGCCAGTAGTAACAGCGGGAGTGGCGAGCAGTACTTC. Its translation is CASSNSGSGEQYF. The V and J genes are TRBV19 and TRBJ2-7; TRBD2 matches at 8 bases. The CDR3 runs 13 residues. Germline CDR1 is LNHDA and CDR2 is SQIVND (reference sequence). The ends lost 4 bases at V and 6 bases at J; junction bases unmatched: 5. The variable domain in full, completed from reference TRBV19 and TRBJ2-7, reads DGGITQSPKYLFRKEGQNVTLSCEQNLNHDAMYWYRQDPGQGLRLIYYSQIVNDFQKGDIAEGYSVSREKKESFPLTVTSAQKNPTAFYLCASSNSGSGEQYFGPGTRLTVT.

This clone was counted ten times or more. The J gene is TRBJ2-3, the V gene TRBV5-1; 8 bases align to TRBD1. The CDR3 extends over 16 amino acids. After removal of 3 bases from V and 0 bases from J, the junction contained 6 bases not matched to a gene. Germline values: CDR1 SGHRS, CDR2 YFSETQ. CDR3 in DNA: TGCGCCAGCAGCTGGACAGGGTCGACTAGCACAGATACGCAGTATTTT. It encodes CASSWTGSTSTDTQYF.